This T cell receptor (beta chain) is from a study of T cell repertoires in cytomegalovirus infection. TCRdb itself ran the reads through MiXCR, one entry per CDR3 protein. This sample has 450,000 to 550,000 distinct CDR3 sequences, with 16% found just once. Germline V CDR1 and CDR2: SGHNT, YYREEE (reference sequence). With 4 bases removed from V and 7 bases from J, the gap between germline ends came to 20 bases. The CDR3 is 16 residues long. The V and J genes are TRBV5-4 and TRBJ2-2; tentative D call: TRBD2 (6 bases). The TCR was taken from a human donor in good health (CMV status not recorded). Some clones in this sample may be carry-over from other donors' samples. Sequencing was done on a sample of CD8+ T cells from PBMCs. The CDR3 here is CASSRIGTPDVGELFF. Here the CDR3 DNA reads TGTGCCAGCAGCCGCATCGGGACTCCGGATGTCGGGGAGCTGTTTTTT.